This T cell receptor (beta chain) is from a study of blood T cells in healthy people across ages. A J-beta primer mix and a sample-barcoded 5' primer were used in a second PCR of about 6 to 12 cycles. TCRdb passed the 5' RACE reads through MiXCR, listing each CDR3 protein once. The sample carries 700,000 to 950,000 distinct CDR3 sequences, about 42% recorded once. Germline CDR1 reads MDHEN; CDR2 reads SYDVKM. The CDR3 is made up of 16 amino acids. V dropped 6 bases and J dropped 2; count of bases not matched to a gene: 10. The specimen was blood. The receptor comes from a woman aged 55-70 years in good health. The chain combines TRBV28 with TRBJ2-7; TRBD1 aligns across 10 bases. DNA for the CDR3: TGTGCCAGCAGAACTCGACAGGGGGCCCTGACCTACGAGCAGTACTTC. Its translation is CASRTRQGALTYEQYF.